This T cell receptor (beta chain) was captured in a study of CD4 T cells in relation to SARS-CoV-2 and coronaviruses. Some clones are missing from TCRdb's copy, which holds only in-frame ones; the method was immunoSEQ multiplex PCR. The table has about 36,000 clones, roughly 83% seen once; the top ten hold approximately 7%. This CDR3 is 14 amino acids long. Trimming removed 0 bases from V and 3 bases from J, with 8 bases in between. CDR1 KGHSH and CDR2 LQKENI come from the germline V gene. As for this clone: Antigen: not known.

The clonotype comes from an adult with COVID-19. The chain carries TRBV18 and TRBJ2-5; unclear D gene. Sequenced sample: naive CD4+ T cells from PBMCs, cultured in vitro. The subset: naive CD4+ T cells isolated by negative enrichment. The CDR3 spells CASSPPGRKETQYF. As DNA, the CDR3 is TGTGCCAGCTCACCACCGGGAAGAAAAGAGACCCAGTACTTC.